Below are 21 T cell receptor beta chains sequenced from a single sample in a study of blood T cell repertoires in COVID-19 (TCRdb year 2020). Libraries were constructed by the immunoSEQ multiplex PCR assay. The immuneACCESS repertoire file appears here via TCRdb, limited to in-frame rearrangements. These files lack a portion of the clones; in checked studies, under half of the deficit traces to unresolved V genes, and the cause of the others is not known. This sample has about 260,000 clones in its table, and about 87% of those were observed once. The top ten clones comprise 4% of the sample. Sequencing was done on a sample of peripheral blood. The receptors here all came from a man aged 60 to 69 who had recovered from COVID-19.

This clone was detected once. The J gene is TRBJ1-1, the V gene TRBV4-2, with TRBD1 matching 8 bases. The CDR3 has 16 residues. Unmatched junction bases numbered 8, after V lost 1 base and J lost 4 bases. CDR1 is LGHNA and CDR2 is YNFKEQ in the germline V gene. In nucleotides, the CDR3 is TGTGCCAGCAGCCAAGGCCTCGGACAGGGCGGCACTGAAGCTTTCTTT. Translated, it gives CASSQGLGQGGTEAFF.

The rearrangement links TRBV6-5 to TRBJ1-6, with D unclear. Trimming took off 5 bases at V and 5 bases at J, with 10 bases between the two ends. The CDR3 consists of 14 residues. Per the germline V gene, CDR1 is MNHEY and CDR2 is SVGAGI. CDR3 coding DNA: TGTGCCAGCAGTCCCCTACTAAATAATTCACCCCTCCACTTT. Protein product: CASSPLLNNSPLHF.

The chain recombines TRBV5-1 with TRBJ1-2, with D unresolved. There are 15 residues in the CDR3. From germline, CDR1 is SGHRS and CDR2 YFSETQ. Trimming removed 10 bases at V and 0 bases at J, with 19 bases between. The CDR3 reads CASSGRAGANYGYTF. As DNA, the CDR3 is TGCGCCTCCTCGGGAAGGGCCGGGGCTAACTATGGCTACACCTTC. Using reference TRBV5-1 and TRBJ1-2 for the parts outside the CDR3, the full variable domain is KAGVTQTPRYLIKTRGQQVTLSCSPISGHRSVSWYQQTPGQGLQFLFEYFSETQRNKGNFPGRFSGRQFSNSRSEMNVSTLELGDSALYLCASSGRAGANYGYTFGSGTRLTVV.

DNA of the CDR3: TGCGCCAGCAGCTTGGAGGCTACCCGGGGTCCTTACAATGAGCAGTTCTTC. Amino acid sequence: CASSLEATRGPYNEQFF. J is TRBJ2-1 and V is TRBV5-1; possible D gene TRBD2, 5 bases. Germline V gene sequence: CDR1 SGHRS, CDR2 YFSETQ. The V end lost 0 bases, the J end lost 4 bases, and 17 bases lay between the germline ends. The CDR3 length is 17 residues.

This sequence joins TRBV5-5 and TRBJ2-1, with D possibly matching TRBD2 (5 bases). Trimming left V 0 bases short and J 10 bases short, with 11 bases between. The germline gives CDR1 SGHKS, CDR2 YYEKEE (reference sequence). This CDR3 has 13 residues. CDR3 DNA sequence: TGTGCCAGCAGCTTGGGCCCCGGGGTGGAGCAGTTCTTC. Protein sequence: CASSLGPGVEQFF.

The V gene is TRBV3-1 (or the pseudogene TRBV3-2), the J gene TRBJ2-3, with D perhaps matching TRBD2 (5 bases). CDR3 size: 13 residues. V lost 8 bases to trimming and J lost 3 bases, with 12 bases between them. Germline CDR1 is LGHDT and CDR2 is YNNKEL (reference sequence). In DNA, the CDR3 is TGTGCCAGCTCTCCGCGGGCAACAGATACGCAGTATTTT. The encoded protein is CASSPRATDTQYF.

The chain couples TRBV4-1 to TRBJ2-5; 9 positions agree with TRBD1. Germline CDR1 reads MGHRA; CDR2 reads YSYEKL. V gave up 3 bases and J gave up 5 bases; unmatched junction bases: 10. The CDR3 extends over 16 amino acids. CDR3 DNA sequence: TGCGCCAGCAGCCACACCATACAGGGGGCAATTGAGACCCAGTACTTC. Translating gives CASSHTIQGAIETQYF.

V gene TRBV29-1 combines with J gene TRBJ1-3, with 11 positions matching TRBD1. The V and J ends lost 5 bases and 1 base, in that order; junction bases with no gene match: 7. Looked up from germline, CDR1 is SQVTM and CDR2 is ANQGSEA. The CDR3 has 16 residues. CDR3 amino acids: CSVTGTGGISGNTIYF. DNA of the CDR3: TGCAGCGTTACCGGGACAGGGGGAATTTCTGGAAACACCATATATTTT.

This clone was observed at least ten times. The chain recombines TRBV7-2 with TRBJ1-2, with 10 bases aligning to TRBD1. From germline, CDR1 is SGHTA and CDR2 FQGNSA. Trimming removed 4 bases from V and 6 bases from J; junction bases left unmatched: 11. This CDR3 contains 16 residues. The CDR3 loop reads CASSSLPTGGGNGYTF. CDR3 nucleotide sequence: TGTGCCAGCAGCTCACTCCCGACAGGGGGCGGGAATGGCTACACCTTC.

This chain links TRBV4-1 with TRBJ1-6, with 7 bases fitting TRBD1. This CDR3 spans 18 amino acids. Germline V CDR1 and CDR2: MGHRA, YSYEKL. J was trimmed by 8 bases and V by 0 bases; bases with no gene match: 13. Written as DNA, the CDR3 is TGCGCCAGCAGCCAAGATATAAGGGGGCGAGTTAATGATTCACCCCTCCACTTT. It is translated as CASSQDIRGRVNDSPLHF.

The rearrangement links TRBV11-2 to TRBJ2-5; 8 nucleotides agree with TRBD1. CDR1 is SGHAT and CDR2 is FQNNGV in the germline V gene. This CDR3 contains 16 residues. Trimming cost V 1 base and J 9 bases; bases outside gene matches: 13. The DNA of the CDR3 is TGTGCCAGCAGCTTAGGGCAGGGGGCATTTGGGGTGGCCCAGTACTTC. Encoded protein: CASSLGQGAFGVAQYF.

CDR3 bases: TGTGCCAGCAGCTTAGAGTCGGGACACCTAACGAGGACGGGATATGAGACCCAGTACTTC. It encodes CASSLESGHLTRTGYETQYF. J is TRBJ2-5 and V is TRBV11-2, with a weak D call TRBD1 (6 bases). The CDR3 totals 20 residues. Germline lookup yields CDR1 SGHAT and CDR2 FQNNGV. Trimming took 0 bases from V and 5 from J, leaving 28 bases between them.

The chain carries TRBV4-1 and TRBJ1-6, with D maybe TRBD1 (5 bases). The CDR3 spans 17 residues. Germline V gene data show CDR1 as MGHRA and CDR2 as YSYEKL. Trimming shortened V by 0 bases and J by 10 bases, and 19 bases separated the two germline ends. Here the CDR3 reads CASSQEIAGGRVSPLHF. CDR3 coding DNA: TGCGCCAGCAGCCAAGAGATAGCGGGGGGTAGAGTCTCACCCCTCCACTTT.

J is TRBJ1-1 and V is TRBV7-6, with 7 positions matching TRBD1. Germline assignment: CDR1 SGHVS and CDR2 FNYEAQ. The CDR3 extends over 16 amino acids. The V and J ends lost 1 base and 4 bases, in that order; junction bases with no gene match: 9. CDR3 amino acids: CASSLGGTVLPTEAFF. The DNA for the CDR3 is TGTGCCAGCAGCTTAGGGGGGACAGTCCTACCCACTGAAGCTTTCTTT. Based on the CDR3 plus reference TRBV7-6 and TRBJ1-1, the full variable domain is GAGVSQSPRYKVTKRGQDVALRCDPISGHVSLYWYRQALGQGPEFLTYFNYEAQQDKSGLPNDRFSAERPEGSISTLTIQRTEQRDSAMYRCASSLGGTVLPTEAFFGQGTRLTVV.

The chain employs TRBV6-5 and TRBJ1-5; D unresolved. Deletions cut 8 bases from V and 4 bases from J, with 9 bases between. The CDR3 runs 12 residues. Germline CDR1 and CDR2: MNHEY and SVGAGI. The CDR3 loop reads CASDRGNQPQHF. DNA of the CDR3: TGTGCCAGCGATCGGGGAAATCAGCCCCAGCATTTT.

The rearrangement uses TRBV3-1 (or the pseudogene TRBV3-2) and TRBJ2-1; D may be TRBD2 (6 bases). V lost 4 bases to trimming and J lost 2 bases, with 6 bases between them. The CDR3 covers 13 residues. Germline V CDR1 and CDR2: LGHDT, YNNKEL (reference sequence). The CDR3 region has the DNA TGTGCCAGCAGCCGACTAGCCTACAATGAGCAGTTCTTC. This gives the protein CASSRLAYNEQFF.

The chain combines TRBV18 with TRBJ2-7, with a possible D match to TRBD2 (6 bases). The CDR3 runs to 12 residues. V was shortened by 3 bases and J by 5 bases, with 8 bases between the two germline ends. Germline CDR1 KGHSH, CDR2 LQKENI. CDR3 region: CASSPRENEQYF. CDR3 in DNA: TGTGCCAGCTCACCCCGGGAGAACGAGCAGTACTTC.

This clone was seen a few times. The V and J genes are TRBV13 and TRBJ1-2, with D perhaps matching TRBD1 (6 bases). The CDR3 runs 13 residues. Trimming pared 4 bases from V and 6 bases from J, leaving 12 bases between. The germline CDR1 and CDR2 sequences are PRHDT and FYEKMQ (reference sequence). This CDR3 reads CASSSQGWDGYTF. The DNA of the CDR3 is TGTGCCAGCAGCTCCCAGGGGTGGGATGGCTACACCTTC.

This clone came up once. This chain uses TRBV10-2 with TRBJ2-3, with 8 nucleotides matching TRBD2. V lost 6 bases to trimming and J lost 3 bases; unmatched junction nucleotides: 11. Germline CDR1 is WSHSY and CDR2 is SAAADI. CDR3 size: 16 residues. This CDR3 reads CASRGLGAGVTDTQYF. CDR3 bases: TGCGCCAGCAGGGGTCTGGGAGCGGGGGTAACAGATACGCAGTATTTT.

The chain is built from TRBV11-2 and TRBJ2-1; TRBD2 agrees at 11 bases. The CDR3 consists of 16 residues. V was clipped by 5 bases and J by 10 bases; unmatched bases: 13. Germline V gene sequence: CDR1 SGHAT, CDR2 FQNNGV. This CDR3 reads CASSVSGGAGFGEQFF. In DNA form, the CDR3 reads TGTGCCAGCAGCGTTAGCGGGGGGGCCGGTTTCGGCGAGCAGTTCTTC.

The J gene is TRBJ1-5, the V gene TRBV19; 10 nucleotides line up with TRBD1. Germline V gene lookup returns CDR1 LNHDA and CDR2 SQIVND (reference sequence). After removal of 8 bases from V and 2 bases from J, the junction contained 9 bases not matched to a gene. The CDR3 length is 16 residues. CDR3 bases: TGTGCCAGTTCACTCCTCGGGACAGGGGGCAATCAGCCCCAGCATTTT. Translated, it gives CASSLLGTGGNQPQHF. The variable domain in full, completed from reference TRBV19 and TRBJ1-5, reads DGGITQSPKYLFRKEGQNVTLSCEQNLNHDAMYWYRQDPGQGLRLIYYSQIVNDFQKGDIAEGYSVSREKKESFPLTVTSAQKNPTAFYLCASSLLGTGGNQPQHFGDGTRLSIL.